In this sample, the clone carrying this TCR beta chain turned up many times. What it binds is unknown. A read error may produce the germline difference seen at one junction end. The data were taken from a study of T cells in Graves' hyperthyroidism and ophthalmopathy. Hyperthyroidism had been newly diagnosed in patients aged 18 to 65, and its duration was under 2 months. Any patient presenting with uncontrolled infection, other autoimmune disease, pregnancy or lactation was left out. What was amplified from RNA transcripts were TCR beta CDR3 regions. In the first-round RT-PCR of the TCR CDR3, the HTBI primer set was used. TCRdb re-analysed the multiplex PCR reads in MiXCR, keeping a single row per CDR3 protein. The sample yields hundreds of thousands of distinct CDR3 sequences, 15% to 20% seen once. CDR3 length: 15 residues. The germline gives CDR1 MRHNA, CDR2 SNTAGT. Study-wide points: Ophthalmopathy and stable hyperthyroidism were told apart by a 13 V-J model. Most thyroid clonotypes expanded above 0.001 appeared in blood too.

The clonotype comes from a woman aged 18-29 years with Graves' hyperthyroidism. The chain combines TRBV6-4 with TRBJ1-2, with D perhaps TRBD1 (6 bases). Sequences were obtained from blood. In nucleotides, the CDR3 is TGTGCCAGCACTGACCGACAACAGGGAGACTATGGCTACACCTTC. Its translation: CASTDRQQGDYGYTF.